These T cell receptor beta chains were read from a single sample in a study of somatic mutations in cytotoxic T cells in rheumatoid arthritis. TCRdb's copy holds only in-frame clones and misses some; the assay was immunoSEQ multiplex PCR. The table shows approximately 12,000 clones, with about four fifths occurring only once. Input material: CD8+ T cells sorted from blood. These receptors originate from an older woman in good health. Both conserved end residues are part of each CDR3. Fields, in order: clone size, D gene, J gene, V gene, CDR3 protein, CDR3 DNA. A D gene is named only where the DNA matches it firmly. The listing skips clone size in some rows; elsewhere it reads once, few, many or a size class.

clone_size: .
d_call: TRBD1
j_call: TRBJ1-5
v_call: TRBV29-1
cdr3_aa: CSVGTGGDQPQHF
cdr3_nt: TGCAGCGTTGGGACAGGGGGCGACCAGCCCCAGCATTTT

clone_size: .
d_call: .
j_call: TRBJ1-6
v_call: TRBV27
cdr3_aa: CASSLGLTGSAYNSPLHF
cdr3_nt: TGTGCCAGCAGTTTAGGGTTGACGGGGTCCGCCTATAATTCACCCCTCCACTTT

clone_size: .
d_call: TRBD1
j_call: TRBJ2-7
v_call: TRBV6-5
cdr3_aa: CASSTRDRGTYEQYF
cdr3_nt: TGTGCCAGCAGTACCCGGGACAGGGGTACCTACGAGCAGTACTTC

clone_size: .
d_call: TRBD2
j_call: TRBJ2-3
v_call: TRBV7-6
cdr3_aa: CASSLRRLGASGADTQYF
cdr3_nt: TGTGCCAGCAGCTTACGCCGCCTAGGGGCTAGCGGGGCCGATACGCAGTATTTT

clone_size: once
d_call: TRBD1
j_call: TRBJ1-2
v_call: TRBV2
cdr3_aa: CASSQTGTGRYGYTF
cdr3_nt: TGTGCCAGCAGTCAAACCGGGACAGGGCGCTATGGCTACACCTTC

clone_size: .
d_call: .
j_call: TRBJ1-1
v_call: TRBV5-6
cdr3_aa: CASSLPGTEAFF
cdr3_nt: TGTGCCAGCAGCTTGCCAGGCACTGAAGCTTTCTTT

clone_size: .
d_call: TRBD2
j_call: TRBJ2-5
v_call: TRBV4-1
cdr3_aa: CASSQDTSGNQETQYF
cdr3_nt: TGCGCCAGCAGCCAAGATACTAGCGGGAACCAAGAGACCCAGTACTTC

clone_size: few
d_call: .
j_call: TRBJ1-1
v_call: TRBV19
cdr3_aa: CASSILGAGAEAFF
cdr3_nt: TGTGCCAGTAGTATCCTGGGAGCAGGGGCTGAAGCTTTCTTT

clone_size: .
d_call: TRBD2
j_call: TRBJ2-3
v_call: TRBV7-3
cdr3_aa: CASSLSTSGGASTDTQYF
cdr3_nt: TGTGCCAGCAGCTTAAGTACTAGCGGGGGGGCCTCCACAGATACGCAGTATTTT

clone_size: .
d_call: TRBD1
j_call: TRBJ2-2
v_call: TRBV5-4
cdr3_aa: CASSFGLPGTGEELFF
cdr3_nt: TGTGCCAGCAGCTTTGGGCTCCCCGGGACAGGCGAGGAGCTGTTTTTT

clone_size: .
d_call: .
j_call: TRBJ2-2
v_call: TRBV28
cdr3_aa: CASEPLGGLTGELFF
cdr3_nt: TGTGCCAGCGAACCTCTGGGGGGGCTTACCGGGGAGCTGTTTTTT

clone_size: .
d_call: TRBD1
j_call: TRBJ2-3
v_call: TRBV5-1
cdr3_aa: CASSLYGDRAVDTQYF
cdr3_nt: TGCGCCAGCAGCTTGTATGGGGACAGGGCGGTAGATACGCAGTATTTT

clone_size: .
d_call: .
j_call: TRBJ2-2
v_call: TRBV6-5
cdr3_aa: CASSYGMAVNTGELFF
cdr3_nt: TGTGCCAGCAGTTACGGCATGGCGGTTAACACCGGGGAGCTGTTTTTT

clone_size: .
d_call: TRBD2
j_call: TRBJ2-7
v_call: TRBV27
cdr3_aa: CASRQAGGGYEQYF
cdr3_nt: TGTGCCAGCAGACAAGCGGGGGGAGGCTACGAGCAGTACTTC

clone_size: once
d_call: .
j_call: TRBJ1-1
v_call: TRBV6-5
cdr3_aa: CASSYSTGPLGTEAFF
cdr3_nt: TGTGCCAGCAGTTACTCGACAGGTCCGCTAGGCACTGAAGCTTTCTTT

clone_size: .
d_call: .
j_call: TRBJ2-6
v_call: TRBV7-2
cdr3_aa: CASSLRLAGANVLTF
cdr3_nt: TGTGCCAGCAGCTTAAGGCTAGCGGGGGCCAACGTCCTGACTTTC

clone_size: .
d_call: .
j_call: TRBJ2-5
v_call: TRBV4-1
cdr3_aa: CASSPPDSRETQYF
cdr3_nt: TGCGCCAGCAGCCCCCCGGACTCCCGAGAGACCCAGTACTTC

clone_size: .
d_call: .
j_call: TRBJ2-3
v_call: TRBV5-1
cdr3_aa: CASTSSTDTQYF
cdr3_nt: TGCGCCAGCACCTCTAGCACAGATACGCAGTATTTT

clone_size: .
d_call: TRBD2
j_call: TRBJ2-1
v_call: TRBV18
cdr3_aa: CASSPGLEGTNEQFF
cdr3_nt: TGTGCCAGCTCACCGGGACTAGAGGGGACCAATGAGCAGTTCTTC

clone_size: .
d_call: .
j_call: TRBJ1-2
v_call: TRBV6-5
cdr3_aa: CASSPQGLYGYTF
cdr3_nt: TGTGCCAGCAGCCCCCAGGGATTATATGGCTACACCTTC

clone_size: .
d_call: TRBD1
j_call: TRBJ2-7
v_call: TRBV5-4
cdr3_aa: CASSQGDTSYEQYF
cdr3_nt: TGTGCCAGCAGCCAGGGGGACACTTCCTACGAGCAGTACTTC

clone_size: .
d_call: TRBD2
j_call: TRBJ2-1
v_call: TRBV9
cdr3_aa: CASSVYGGVGEQFF
cdr3_nt: TGTGCCAGCAGCGTATACGGGGGGGTGGGTGAGCAGTTCTTC

clone_size: .
d_call: .
j_call: TRBJ1-1
v_call: TRBV6-5
cdr3_aa: CASSYFLGATEAFF
cdr3_nt: TGTGCCAGCAGTTACTTTCTGGGGGCCACTGAAGCTTTCTTT

clone_size: .
d_call: .
j_call: TRBJ2-3
v_call: TRBV9
cdr3_aa: CASSAAGTSTDTQYF
cdr3_nt: TGTGCCAGCAGCGCGGCGGGAACTAGCACAGATACGCAGTATTTT

clone_size: .
d_call: TRBD2
j_call: TRBJ2-7
v_call: TRBV9
cdr3_aa: CASSVEGGGGGSYEQYF
cdr3_nt: TGTGCCAGCAGCGTAGAGGGCGGTGGGGGGGGTTCCTACGAGCAGTACTTC

clone_size: .
d_call: TRBD2
j_call: TRBJ2-3
v_call: TRBV10-2
cdr3_aa: CASSEVSGGFLDTQYF
cdr3_nt: TGCGCCAGCAGTGAGGTTAGCGGGGGGTTTCTAGATACGCAGTATTTT

clone_size: hyperexpanded
d_call: .
j_call: TRBJ1-1
v_call: TRBV30
cdr3_aa: CAWSVDRATEAFF
cdr3_nt: TGTGCCTGGAGTGTAGACAGAGCCACTGAAGCTTTCTTT

clone_size: few
d_call: .
j_call: TRBJ2-7
v_call: TRBV7-8
cdr3_aa: CASSDIHRVTYEQYF
cdr3_nt: TGTGCCAGCAGCGACATCCACAGGGTTACCTACGAGCAGTACTTC

clone_size: .
d_call: .
j_call: TRBJ2-1
v_call: TRBV4-2
cdr3_aa: CASSQELGAPNEQFF
cdr3_nt: TGTGCCAGCAGCCAAGAGTTGGGAGCCCCAAATGAGCAGTTCTTC

clone_size: .
d_call: TRBD2
j_call: TRBJ2-7
v_call: TRBV7-9
cdr3_aa: CASSSGTSLYEQYF
cdr3_nt: TGTGCCAGTTCCTCCGGGACTAGCTTGTACGAGCAGTACTTC

clone_size: .
d_call: .
j_call: TRBJ1-5
v_call: TRBV19
cdr3_aa: CASSGRGDNQPQHF
cdr3_nt: TGTGCCAGTAGTGGGAGGGGGGACAATCAGCCCCAGCATTTT

clone_size: .
d_call: TRBD2
j_call: TRBJ2-2
v_call: TRBV2
cdr3_aa: CASSEDGTSGTGELFF
cdr3_nt: TGTGCCAGCAGTGAGGACGGGACTAGCGGCACCGGGGAGCTGTTTTTT

clone_size: .
d_call: .
j_call: TRBJ1-6
v_call: TRBV7-9
cdr3_aa: CASSLGGHSPLHF
cdr3_nt: TGTGCCAGCAGCTTGGGGGGGCATTCACCCCTCCACTTT

clone_size: .
d_call: .
j_call: TRBJ2-1
v_call: TRBV7-6
cdr3_aa: CASRPLQARYNEQFF
cdr3_nt: TGTGCCAGCAGACCACTACAGGCCAGGTACAATGAGCAGTTCTTC

clone_size: .
d_call: .
j_call: TRBJ2-7
v_call: TRBV21-1
cdr3_aa: CASSRDRHPRNEQYF
cdr3_nt: TGTGCCAGCAGCAGAGACAGGCACCCACGGAACGAGCAGTACTTC

clone_size: .
d_call: TRBD1
j_call: TRBJ2-2
v_call: TRBV4-2
cdr3_aa: CASSHGTGNTGELFF
cdr3_nt: TGTGCCAGCAGCCACGGGACAGGGAACACCGGGGAGCTGTTTTTT

clone_size: .
d_call: .
j_call: TRBJ2-2
v_call: TRBV27
cdr3_aa: CASSLGGASTGELFF
cdr3_nt: TGTGCCAGCAGTTTAGGAGGGGCCTCGACCGGGGAGCTGTTTTTT

clone_size: few
d_call: .
j_call: TRBJ1-2
v_call: TRBV4-2
cdr3_aa: CASSQGEGGTYGYTF
cdr3_nt: TGTGCCAGCAGCCAAGGGGAAGGGGGAACCTATGGCTACACCTTC

clone_size: few
d_call: .
j_call: TRBJ2-3
v_call: TRBV5-6
cdr3_aa: CASSLVDFTDTQYF
cdr3_nt: TGTGCCAGCAGCTTGGTGGACTTCACAGATACGCAGTATTTT

clone_size: .
d_call: TRBD2
j_call: TRBJ2-5
v_call: TRBV9
cdr3_aa: CASSSTSGELQETQYF
cdr3_nt: TGTGCCAGCAGCAGTACTAGCGGGGAGTTACAAGAGACCCAGTACTTC

clone_size: .
d_call: TRBD1
j_call: TRBJ2-5
v_call: TRBV9
cdr3_aa: CASSVDTGGWGETQYF
cdr3_nt: TGTGCCAGCAGCGTAGATACAGGGGGCTGGGGGGAGACCCAGTACTTC

clone_size: .
d_call: TRBD1
j_call: TRBJ2-5
v_call: TRBV13
cdr3_aa: CASSYRTGTRETQYF
cdr3_nt: TGTGCCAGCAGCTATCGGACAGGGACGAGAGAGACCCAGTACTTC

clone_size: .
d_call: .
j_call: TRBJ2-1
v_call: TRBV30
cdr3_aa: CAWSPLGGAPHEFF
cdr3_nt: TGTGCCTGGAGTCCTCTTGGGGGCGCCCCCCATGAGTTCTTC

clone_size: .
d_call: .
j_call: TRBJ2-5
v_call: TRBV6-1
cdr3_aa: CASSEQGSTQETQYF
cdr3_nt: TGTGCCAGCAGTGAACAGGGATCTACGCAAGAGACCCAGTACTTC

clone_size: .
d_call: TRBD1
j_call: TRBJ1-2
v_call: TRBV7-3
cdr3_aa: CASSPNGQEPYYGYTF
cdr3_nt: TGTGCCAGCAGCCCAAACGGACAGGAGCCCTACTATGGCTACACCTTC

clone_size: .
d_call: .
j_call: TRBJ2-3
v_call: TRBV6-1
cdr3_aa: CASSEIRGGRADTQYF
cdr3_nt: TGTGCCAGCAGTGAAATCCGCGGGGGCCGGGCAGATACGCAGTATTTT

clone_size: .
d_call: TRBD1
j_call: TRBJ1-5
v_call: TRBV19
cdr3_aa: CASSLSTGGNQPQHF
cdr3_nt: TGTGCCAGTAGTCTATCGACAGGGGGCAATCAGCCCCAGCATTTT

clone_size: .
d_call: .
j_call: TRBJ2-1
v_call: TRBV6-5
cdr3_aa: CASSYGGNEQFF
cdr3_nt: TGTGCCAGCAGTTATGGCGGAAATGAGCAGTTCTTC

clone_size: .
d_call: .
j_call: TRBJ2-5
v_call: TRBV5-1
cdr3_aa: CASSLWRGETQYF
cdr3_nt: TGCGCCAGCAGCTTGTGGCGGGGTGAGACCCAGTACTTC

clone_size: .
d_call: .
j_call: TRBJ1-3
v_call: TRBV11-2
cdr3_aa: CASSFPRGGGILNGNTIYF
cdr3_nt: TGTGCCAGCAGCTTCCCGAGGGGAGGAGGGATCCTGAATGGAAACACCATATATTTT

clone_size: few
d_call: .
j_call: TRBJ1-3
v_call: TRBV4-1
cdr3_aa: CASSQMETGLTGNTIYF
cdr3_nt: TGCGCCAGCAGCCAAATGGAGACGGGACTGACTGGAAACACCATATATTTT

clone_size: .
d_call: .
j_call: TRBJ2-2
v_call: TRBV28
cdr3_aa: CASSPTNTGELFF
cdr3_nt: TGTGCCAGCAGTCCAACTAACACCGGGGAGCTGTTTTTT